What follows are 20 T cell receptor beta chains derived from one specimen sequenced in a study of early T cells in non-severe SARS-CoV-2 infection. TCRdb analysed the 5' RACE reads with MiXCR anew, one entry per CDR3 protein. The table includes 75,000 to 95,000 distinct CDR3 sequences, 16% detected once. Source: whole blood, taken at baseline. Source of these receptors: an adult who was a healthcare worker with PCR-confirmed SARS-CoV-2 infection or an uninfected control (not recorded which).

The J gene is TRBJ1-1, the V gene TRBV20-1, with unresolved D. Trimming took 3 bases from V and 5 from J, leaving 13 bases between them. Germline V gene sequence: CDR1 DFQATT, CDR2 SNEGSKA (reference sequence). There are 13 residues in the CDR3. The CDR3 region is CSASGEGETEAFF. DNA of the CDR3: TGCAGTGCTAGCGGGGAAGGAGAAACTGAAGCTTTCTTT.

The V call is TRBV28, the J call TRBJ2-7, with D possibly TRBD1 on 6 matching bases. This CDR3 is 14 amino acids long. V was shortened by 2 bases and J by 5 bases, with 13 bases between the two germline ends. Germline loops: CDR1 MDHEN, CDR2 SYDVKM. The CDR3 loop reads CASSLTGPSHEQYF. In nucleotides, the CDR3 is TGTGCCAGCAGTTTAACAGGGCCTTCCCACGAGCAGTACTTC.

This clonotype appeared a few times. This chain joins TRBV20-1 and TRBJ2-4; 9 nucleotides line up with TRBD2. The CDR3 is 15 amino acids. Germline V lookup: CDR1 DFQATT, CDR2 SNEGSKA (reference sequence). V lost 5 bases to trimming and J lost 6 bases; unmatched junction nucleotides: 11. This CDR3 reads CSAANVAGDRNIQYF. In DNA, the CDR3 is TGCAGTGCTGCTAACGTAGCGGGAGATAGAAACATTCAGTACTTC.

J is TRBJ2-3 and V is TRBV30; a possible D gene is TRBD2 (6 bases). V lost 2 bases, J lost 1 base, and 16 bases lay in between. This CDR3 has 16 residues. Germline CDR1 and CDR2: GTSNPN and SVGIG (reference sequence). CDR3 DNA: TGTGCCTGGAGTCCGACAGTGGGGAGGCGCACAGATACGCAGTATTTT. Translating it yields CAWSPTVGRRTDTQYF. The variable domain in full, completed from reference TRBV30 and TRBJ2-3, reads SQTIHQWPATLVQPVGSPLSLECTVEGTSNPNLYWYRQAAGRGLQLLFYSVGIGQISSEVPQNLSASRPQDRQFILSSKKLLLSDSGFYLCAWSPTVGRRTDTQYFGPGTRLTVL.

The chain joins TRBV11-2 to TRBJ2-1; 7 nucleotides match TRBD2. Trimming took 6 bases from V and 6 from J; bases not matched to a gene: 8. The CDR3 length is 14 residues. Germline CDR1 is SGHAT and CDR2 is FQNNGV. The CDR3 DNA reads TGTGCCAGCAGGAGGGAGAGCGGGATCAATGAGCAGTTCTTC. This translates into CASRRESGINEQFF.

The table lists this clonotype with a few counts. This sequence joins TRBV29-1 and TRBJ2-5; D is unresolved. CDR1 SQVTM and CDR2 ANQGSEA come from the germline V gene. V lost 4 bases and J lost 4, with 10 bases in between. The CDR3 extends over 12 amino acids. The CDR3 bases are TGCAGCGTTGTTGGAGCAGGAGAGACCCAGTACTTC. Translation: CSVVGAGETQYF.

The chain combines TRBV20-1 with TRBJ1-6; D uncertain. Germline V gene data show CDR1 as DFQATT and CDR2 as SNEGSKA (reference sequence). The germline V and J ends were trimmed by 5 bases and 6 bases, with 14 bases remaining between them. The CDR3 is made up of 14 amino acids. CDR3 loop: CSARLGRTNSPLHF. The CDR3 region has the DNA TGCAGTGCTCGTCTTGGGAGGACTAATTCACCCCTCCACTTT.

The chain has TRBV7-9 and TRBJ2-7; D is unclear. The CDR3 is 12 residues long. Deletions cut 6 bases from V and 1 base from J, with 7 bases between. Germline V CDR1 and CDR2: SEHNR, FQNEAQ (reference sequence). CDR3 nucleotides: TGTGCCAGCAGTATAGCATCCTACGAGCAGTACTTC. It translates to CASSIASYEQYF.

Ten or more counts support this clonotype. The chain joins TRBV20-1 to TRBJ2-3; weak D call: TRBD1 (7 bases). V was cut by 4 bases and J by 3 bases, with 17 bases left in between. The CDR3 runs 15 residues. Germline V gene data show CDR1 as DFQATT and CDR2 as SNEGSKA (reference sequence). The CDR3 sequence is CSAIRQGGTTDTQYF. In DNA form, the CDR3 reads TGCAGTGCTATACGACAGGGAGGTACGACAGATACGCAGTATTTT.

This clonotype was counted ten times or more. CDR3 region: CASSPRQEETQYF. The DNA for the CDR3 is TGTGCCAGCAGCCCACGACAGGAGGAGACCCAGTACTTC. V and J are TRBV9 and TRBJ2-5; D might be TRBD1 (6 bases). CDR1 is SGDLS, CDR2 YYNGEE, per germline. CDR3 size: 13 residues. The V and J ends lost 4 bases and 5 bases respectively, with 12 bases between them.

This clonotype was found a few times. CDR3 DNA sequence: TGCGCCAGCACCCCTAGCGGGAGGCCCGACACCGGGGAGCTGTTTTTT. It codes for CASTPSGRPDTGELFF. The chain carries TRBV5-1 and TRBJ2-2, with TRBD2 matching over 11 bases. CDR3 length: 16 residues. V shed 6 bases and J 3 bases; nucleotides not matched to a gene: 7. The germline CDR1 and CDR2 sequences are SGHRS and YFSETQ.

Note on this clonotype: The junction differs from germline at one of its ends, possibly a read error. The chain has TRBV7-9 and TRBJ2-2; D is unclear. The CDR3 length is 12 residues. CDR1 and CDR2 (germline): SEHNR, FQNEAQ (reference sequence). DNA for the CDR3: TGTGCCAGCAGCATAGCCCCCGGGGAGCTGTTTTTT. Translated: CASSIAPGELFF.

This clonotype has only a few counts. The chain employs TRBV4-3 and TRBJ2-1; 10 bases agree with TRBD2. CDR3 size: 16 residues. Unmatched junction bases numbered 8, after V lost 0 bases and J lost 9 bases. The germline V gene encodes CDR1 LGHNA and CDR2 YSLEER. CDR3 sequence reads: CASSQDSSGRASEQFF. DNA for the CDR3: TGCGCCAGCAGCCAAGATTCAAGCGGGAGGGCCAGTGAGCAGTTCTTC.

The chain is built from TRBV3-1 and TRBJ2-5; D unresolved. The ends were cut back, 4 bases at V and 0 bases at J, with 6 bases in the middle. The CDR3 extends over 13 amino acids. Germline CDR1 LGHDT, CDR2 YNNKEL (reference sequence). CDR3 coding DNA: TGTGCCAGCAGCCTAAACTACCAAGAGACCCAGTACTTC. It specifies CASSLNYQETQYF.

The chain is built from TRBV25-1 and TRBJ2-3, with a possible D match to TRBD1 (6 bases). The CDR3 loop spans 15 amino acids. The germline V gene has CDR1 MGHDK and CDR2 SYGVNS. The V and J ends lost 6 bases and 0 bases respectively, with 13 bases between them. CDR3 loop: CASSAQGGSTDTQYF. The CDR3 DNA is TGTGCCAGCAGCGCCCAAGGGGGTAGCACAGATACGCAGTATTTT.

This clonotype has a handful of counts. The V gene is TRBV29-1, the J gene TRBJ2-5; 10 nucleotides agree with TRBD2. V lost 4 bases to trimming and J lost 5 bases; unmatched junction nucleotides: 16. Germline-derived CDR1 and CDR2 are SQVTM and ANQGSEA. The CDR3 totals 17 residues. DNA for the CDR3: TGCAGCGTTGTTGGCTGGCTAGCGGGAGCAGGGGGGGAGACCCAGTACTTC. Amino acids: CSVVGWLAGAGGETQYF.

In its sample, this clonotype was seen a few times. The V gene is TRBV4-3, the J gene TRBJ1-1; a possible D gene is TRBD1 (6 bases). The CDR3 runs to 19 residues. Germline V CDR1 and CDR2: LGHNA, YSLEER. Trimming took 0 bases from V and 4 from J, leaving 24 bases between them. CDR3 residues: CASSQDRRGAGSEGTEAFF. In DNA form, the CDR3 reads TGCGCCAGCAGCCAAGATCGGAGGGGGGCAGGATCTGAAGGCACTGAAGCTTTCTTT.

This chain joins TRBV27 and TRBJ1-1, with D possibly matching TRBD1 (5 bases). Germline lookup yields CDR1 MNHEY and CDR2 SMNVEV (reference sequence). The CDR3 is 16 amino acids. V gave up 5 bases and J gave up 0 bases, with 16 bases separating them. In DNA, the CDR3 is TGTGCCAGCAGTGACCCCCCGGGGGGACTGAACACTGAAGCTTTCTTT. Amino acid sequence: CASSDPPGGLNTEAFF.

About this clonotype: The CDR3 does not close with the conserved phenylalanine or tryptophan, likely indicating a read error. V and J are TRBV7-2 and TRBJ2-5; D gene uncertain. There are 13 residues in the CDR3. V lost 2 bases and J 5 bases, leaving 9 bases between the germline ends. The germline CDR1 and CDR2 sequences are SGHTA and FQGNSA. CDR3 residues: CASSLQVRETQYL. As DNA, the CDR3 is TGTGCCAGCAGCTTACAAGTTCGTGAGACCCAGTACCTC.

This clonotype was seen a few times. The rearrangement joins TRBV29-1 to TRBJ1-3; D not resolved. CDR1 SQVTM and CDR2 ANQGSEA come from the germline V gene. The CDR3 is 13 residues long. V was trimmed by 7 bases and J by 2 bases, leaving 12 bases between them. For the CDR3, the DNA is TGCAGCGCCGCACGAGGGACTGGAAACACCATATATTTT. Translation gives CSAARGTGNTIYF.